The rows below give T cell receptor beta chains drawn from one sample of a study of cytomegalovirus exposure and HLA in healthy donors. The table came from immunoSEQ multiplex PCR; TCRdb's copy has only in-frame clones and leaves some out. The sample has about 180,000 clones, around 85% seen once. Sequencing was carried out using PBMCs. These TCRs come from a young man in good health and CMV-seropositive. CDR3s leave out the opening cysteine and the closing phenylalanine or tryptophan.

TRBV2	TRBJ2-1	ASSEALGGRTYNEQF
TRBV28	TRBJ2-7	ASSSLRTGGYEQY
TRBV29-1	TRBJ1-2	SAQTSGQGGGYT
TRBV27	TRBJ2-3	ASSSPSGVDTQY
TRBV27	TRBJ2-7	ASSTSGAGSYEQY
TRBV2	TRBJ2-2	ASSIGGSNTGELF
TRBV7-8	TRBJ1-1	ASSLEGRQTWRDTEAF
TRBV30	TRBJ1-6	AWSVGTASNSPLH
TRBV28	TRBJ2-7	ASTLGGTGALHEQY
TRBV25-1	TRBJ2-5	ASSPLGRAAYIQY
TRBV12-5	TRBJ1-5	ASGPPPYQPQH
TRBV30	TRBJ1-4	AWSIGQGNEKLF
TRBV10-2	TRBJ1-1	ASDRGLGDTEAF
TRBV10-3	TRBJ2-1	AISDIGGAANEQF
TRBV4-1	TRBJ2-2	ASSHPAGAGTGELF
TRBV6-5	TRBJ2-1	ASSANYNEQF
TRBV7-6	TRBJ2-2	ASSIQGGPGNTGELF
TRBV7-2	TRBJ1-5	ASSGTPSQPQH
TRBV9	TRBJ2-7	ASTLAEDASPYEQY
TRBV30	TRBJ1-1	AWRGQGNTEAF
TRBV9	TRBJ2-2	ASSSRGSTGELF
TRBV27	TRBJ2-1	ASTSSEAMTEQF
TRBV18	TRBJ1-2	ASVQGKDYGYT
TRBV11-2	TRBJ2-5	ASSSVGETQY
TRBV25-1	TRBJ1-4	ASSGTGGENEKLF
TRBV4-1	TRBJ2-7	ASSQGAGEANEQY
TRBV7-9	TRBJ2-7	ASSSPVSSYEQY
TRBV27	TRBJ1-5	ASREDMSNQPQH
TRBV11-3	TRBJ2-5	ASSLTTSGWKTQY
TRBV13	TRBJ2-1	ASSPSAAGEQF
TRBV12-5	TRBJ2-7	ASGLESTGWIGEQY
TRBV12-5	TRBJ1-1	ASAEEAFEAF
TRBV10-3	TRBJ2-3	AIRGRTDTQY